Shown below are 17 T cell receptor beta chains from a single sample sequenced in a study of Ad26.COV2.S vaccination and SARS-CoV-2 variants. The treatment: around 19 received Ad26.COV2.S at low or high dose, single or two shots; 5 received placebo; per-sample allocation not given. Material that was analyzed had been drawn on day 63 after the first vaccine or placebo injection. Clones were sequenced by immunoSEQ multiplex PCR, and TCRdb holds only the in-frame ones, with some missing. The sample lists about 260,000 clones; around nine tenths were seen once. Sequenced here: peripheral blood, sampled in a trial of Ad26.COV2.S vaccine versus placebo. These TCRs come from a person aged 18-60 years who received the Ad26.COV2.S COVID-19 vaccine or a placebo.

This chain links TRBV19 with TRBJ2-4; the D is unclear. V was clipped by 1 base and J by 2 bases, with 9 bases between them. CDR1 and CDR2 (germline): LNHDA, SQIVND (reference sequence). This CDR3 is 15 amino acids long. CDR3 bases: TGTGCCAGTAGTATAGGCCACCCGACCAAAAACATTCAGTACTTC. This sequence encodes CASSIGHPTKNIQYF. The variable domain in full, completed from reference TRBV19 and TRBJ2-4, reads DGGITQSPKYLFRKEGQNVTLSCEQNLNHDAMYWYRQDPGQGLRLIYYSQIVNDFQKGDIAEGYSVSREKKESFPLTVTSAQKNPTAFYLCASSIGHPTKNIQYFGAGTRLSVL.

This chain connects TRBV6-5 to TRBJ2-2; D remains ambiguous. The CDR3 runs to 11 residues. V lost 4 bases and J lost 8, with 5 bases in between. Germline CDR1 MNHEY, CDR2 SVGAGI. CDR3 amino acids: CASSLRGELFF. CDR3 coding DNA: TGTGCCAGCAGTTTGAGGGGGGAGCTGTTTTTT.

The genes are TRBV6-2 or TRBV6-3 and TRBJ2-2, with a tentative D call TRBD1 (8 bases). Trimming cost V 2 bases and J 7 bases, with 17 bases left between them. CDR3 length equals 16 residues. Germline V CDR1 and CDR2: MNHEY, SVGEGT. In DNA form, the CDR3 reads TGTGCCAGCAGTTACCTACGGACAGGGAGGGTCGGGGAGCTGTTTTTT. Translation: CASSYLRTGRVGELFF.

This clone was picked up one time. This chain uses TRBV7-2 with TRBJ1-4; 8 bases match TRBD1. V shed 6 bases and J 8 bases; nucleotides not matched to a gene: 8. This CDR3 is built from 14 residues. The V gene's germline CDR1 is SGHTA and CDR2 FQGNSA. CDR3 amino acids: CASRAGGAREKLFF. The CDR3 DNA reads TGTGCCAGCAGGGCAGGGGGCGCGAGAGAAAAACTGTTTTTT.

This clone was counted once. The gene calls are TRBV4-3 and TRBJ2-2, with 8 bases identical to TRBD2. Per the germline V gene, CDR1 is LGHNA and CDR2 is YSLEER. This CDR3 is built from 16 residues. Trimming cost V 3 bases and J 0 bases; bases outside gene matches: 3. The CDR3 nucleotides read TGCGCCAGCAGCCAGACTAGCGTAACGAACACCGGGGAGCTGTTTTTT. This gives the protein CASSQTSVTNTGELFF.

The J gene is TRBJ2-1, the V gene TRBV19; TRBD1 or TRBD2 may be the D gene (6 bases each). The CDR3 is made up of 17 amino acids. V lost 3 bases to trimming and J lost 7 bases, with 22 bases between them. Germline values: CDR1 LNHDA, CDR2 SQIVND (reference sequence). For the CDR3, the DNA is TGTGCCAGTAGTATCTTTGGGGGGCAGGGGTCGTGGAATGAGCAGTTCTTC. Translated, it gives CASSIFGGQGSWNEQFF.

This chain connects TRBV20-1 to TRBJ1-1; D not certain. The V and J ends lost 3 bases and 0 bases respectively, with 14 bases between them. The CDR3 covers 15 residues. Germline V lookup: CDR1 DFQATT, CDR2 SNEGSKA (reference sequence). The CDR3 DNA sequence: TGCAGTGCTAGTTCCGCGTTTCGGATGAACACTGAAGCTTTCTTT. Amino acids: CSASSAFRMNTEAFF.

V usage is TRBV6-5 and J usage is TRBJ2-2, with D tentatively TRBD1 or TRBD2 (5 bases each). The CDR3 sequence is 15 residues long. Looked up from germline, CDR1 is MNHEY and CDR2 is SVGAGI. V lost 6 bases to trimming and J lost 4 bases, with 15 bases between them. Written as DNA, the CDR3 is TGTGCCAGCAGCCCCAGGCCGGGGACCACCGGGGAGCTGTTTTTT. Protein product: CASSPRPGTTGELFF.

V gene TRBV7-9 combines with J gene TRBJ1-1, with 7 bases fitting TRBD1. The germline V gene has CDR1 SEHNR and CDR2 FQNEAQ (reference sequence). This CDR3 spans 12 amino acids. V was clipped by 5 bases and J by 5 bases; unmatched bases: 2. The CDR3 nucleotides are TGTGCCAGCAGCCCGGGACAGACTGAAGCTTTCTTT. Protein product: CASSPGQTEAFF.

The rearrangement joins TRBV11-1 to TRBJ1-5, with D tentatively TRBD1 (6 bases). V was pared by 5 bases and J by 4 bases, with 9 bases between. This CDR3 has 13 residues. Germline values: CDR1 SGHAT, CDR2 FQDESV (reference sequence). The CDR3 region is CASSIQGNQPQHF. The CDR3 DNA follows: TGTGCCAGCAGCATCCAGGGGAATCAGCCCCAGCATTTT.

The CDR3, as DNA: TGCGCCAGCAGCCAAGATCATACTAGCGGGGGTCTCAGCTCCTACGAGCAGTACTTC. Translated, it gives CASSQDHTSGGLSSYEQYF. This chain joins TRBV4-1 and TRBJ2-7; 11 bases match TRBD2. After removal of 0 bases from V and 0 bases from J, the junction contained 10 bases not matched to a gene. CDR1 is MGHRA and CDR2 is YSYEKL in the germline V gene. The CDR3 consists of 19 residues.

The rearrangement links TRBV11-2 to TRBJ2-1; maybe TRBD2 (6 bases). Per the germline V gene, CDR1 is SGHAT and CDR2 is FQNNGV. The CDR3 has 16 amino acids. The V and J ends lost 0 bases and 8 bases respectively, with 17 bases between them. CDR3: CASSLDRFGSRYEQFF. In DNA form, the CDR3 reads TGTGCCAGCAGCTTAGATCGCTTCGGGAGTAGGTATGAGCAGTTCTTC.

The chain is built from TRBV3-1 (or the pseudogene TRBV3-2) and TRBJ2-4; TRBD1 agrees at 8 bases. The CDR3 totals 13 residues. CDR1 is LGHDT and CDR2 is YNNKEL in the germline V gene (reference sequence). V shed 8 bases, J shed 2 bases, and the junction held 2 bases outside the gene matches. The CDR3 is CASGQGTKNIQYF. The CDR3 nucleotides are TGTGCCAGCGGACAGGGAACCAAAAACATTCAGTACTTC.

This clone turned up a few times. This rearrangement joins TRBV7-9 to TRBJ2-7, with TRBD1 matching 9 bases. Germline-derived CDR1 and CDR2 are SEHNR and FQNEAQ (reference sequence). The CDR3 consists of 16 residues. With V trimmed by 1 base and J by 6 bases, 10 bases remained unmatched. CDR3 protein: CASSLGGTGSVREQYV. CDR3 bases: TGTGCCAGCAGCTTAGGAGGGACAGGGTCTGTCCGCGAGCAGTACGTC.

This chain links TRBV5-3 with TRBJ2-5; 9 nucleotides agree with TRBD1. TRBV5-3 is placed among ORFs of uncertain function. The CDR3 contains 18 residues. Unmatched junction bases numbered 15, after V lost 4 bases and J lost 2 bases. CDR3 nucleotides: TGTGCCAGAAGCATAGGGACAGGGAGAATTGGGCTACAAGAGACCCAGTACTTC. Protein product: CARSIGTGRIGLQETQYF.

The chain has TRBV29-1 and TRBJ2-1, with a tentative D call TRBD2 (5 bases). Germline values: CDR1 SQVTM, CDR2 ANQGSEA. The CDR3 totals 15 residues. The V end was cut by 7 bases, the J end by 6 bases, with 22 bases between. CDR3 nucleotides: TGCAGCGCGGAGAGTCTAGGGAGAGCTGGCAATGAGCAGTTCTTC. Amino acid sequence: CSAESLGRAGNEQFF.

A few counts support this clone. The rearrangement links TRBV6-5 to TRBJ2-1, with D possibly matching TRBD1 (7 bases). Germline loops: CDR1 MNHEY, CDR2 SVGAGI. V dropped 8 bases and J dropped 6 bases, with 17 bases sitting between them. CDR3 length: 14 amino acids. The CDR3 loop reads CASPDRDFSNEQFF. CDR3 bases: TGTGCCAGCCCCGACAGGGACTTTAGCAATGAGCAGTTCTTC.